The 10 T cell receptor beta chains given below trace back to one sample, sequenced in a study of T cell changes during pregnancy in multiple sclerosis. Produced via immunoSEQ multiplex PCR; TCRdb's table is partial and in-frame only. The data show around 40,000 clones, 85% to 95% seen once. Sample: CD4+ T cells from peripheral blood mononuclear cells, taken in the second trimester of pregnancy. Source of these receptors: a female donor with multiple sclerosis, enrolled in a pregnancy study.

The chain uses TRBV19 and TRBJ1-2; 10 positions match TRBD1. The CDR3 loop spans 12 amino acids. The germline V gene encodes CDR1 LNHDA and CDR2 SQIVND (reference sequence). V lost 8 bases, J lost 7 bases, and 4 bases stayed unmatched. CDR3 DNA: TGTGCCAGTGCCGGGACAGGGGTTGGCTACACCTTC. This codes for CASAGTGVGYTF.

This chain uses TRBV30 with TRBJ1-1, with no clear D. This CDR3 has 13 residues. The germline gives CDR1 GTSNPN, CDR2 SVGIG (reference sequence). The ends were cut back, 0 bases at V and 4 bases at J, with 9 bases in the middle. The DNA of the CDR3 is TGTGCCTGGAGTGTTATGGCGGGCACTGAAGCTTTCTTT. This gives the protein CAWSVMAGTEAFF. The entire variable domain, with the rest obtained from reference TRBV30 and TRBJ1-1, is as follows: SQTIHQWPATLVQPVGSPLSLECTVEGTSNPNLYWYRQAAGRGLQLLFYSVGIGQISSEVPQNLSASRPQDRQFILSSKKLLLSDSGFYLCAWSVMAGTEAFFGQGTRLTVV.

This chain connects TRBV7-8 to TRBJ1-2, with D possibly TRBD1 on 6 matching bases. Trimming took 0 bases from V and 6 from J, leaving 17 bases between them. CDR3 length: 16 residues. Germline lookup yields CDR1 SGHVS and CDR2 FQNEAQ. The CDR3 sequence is CASSLAVDRISNGYTF. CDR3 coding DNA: TGTGCCAGCAGCTTAGCTGTTGACAGGATATCCAATGGCTACACCTTC.

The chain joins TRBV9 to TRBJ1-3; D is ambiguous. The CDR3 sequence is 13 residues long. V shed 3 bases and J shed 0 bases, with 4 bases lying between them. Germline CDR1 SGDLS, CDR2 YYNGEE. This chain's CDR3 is CASSAFSGNTIYF. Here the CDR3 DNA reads TGTGCCAGCAGCGCGTTCTCTGGAAACACCATATATTTT.

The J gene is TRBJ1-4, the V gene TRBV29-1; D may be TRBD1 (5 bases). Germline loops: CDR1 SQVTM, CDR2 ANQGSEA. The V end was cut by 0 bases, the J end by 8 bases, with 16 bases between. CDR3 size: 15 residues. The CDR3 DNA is TGCAGCGTTGAAGAGGGAGGGGCGCATAGCGAAAAACTGTTTTTT. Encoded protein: CSVEEGGAHSEKLFF.

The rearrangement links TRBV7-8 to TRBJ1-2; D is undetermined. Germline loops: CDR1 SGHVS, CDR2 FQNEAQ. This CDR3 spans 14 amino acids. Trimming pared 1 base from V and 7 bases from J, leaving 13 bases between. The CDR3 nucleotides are TGTGCCAGCAGCTTAGTTTACGGTTATGGTGGCTACACCTTC. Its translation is CASSLVYGYGGYTF. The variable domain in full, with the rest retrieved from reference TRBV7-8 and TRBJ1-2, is GAGVSQSPRYKVAKRGQDVALRCDPISGHVSLFWYQQALGQGPEFLTYFQNEAQLDKSGLPSDRFFAERPEGSVSTLKIQRTQQEDSAVYLCASSLVYGYGGYTFGSGTRLTVV.

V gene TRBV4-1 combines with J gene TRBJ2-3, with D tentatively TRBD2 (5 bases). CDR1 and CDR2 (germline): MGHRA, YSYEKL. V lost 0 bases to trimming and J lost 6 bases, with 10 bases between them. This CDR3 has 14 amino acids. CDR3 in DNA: TGCGCCAGCAGCCAAGAATGGTCGGGGGATACGCAGTATTTT. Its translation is CASSQEWSGDTQYF.

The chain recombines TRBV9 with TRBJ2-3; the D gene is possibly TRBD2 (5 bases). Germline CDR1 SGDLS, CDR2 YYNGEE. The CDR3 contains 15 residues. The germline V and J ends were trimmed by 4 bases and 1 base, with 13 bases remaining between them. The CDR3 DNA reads TGTGCCAGCAGCCGACTACATTCGGGCACAGATACGCAGTATTTT. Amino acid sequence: CASSRLHSGTDTQYF.

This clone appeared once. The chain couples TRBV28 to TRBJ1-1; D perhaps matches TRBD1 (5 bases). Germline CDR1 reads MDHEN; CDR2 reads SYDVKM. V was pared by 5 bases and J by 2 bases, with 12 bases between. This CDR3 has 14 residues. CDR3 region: CASSPLTDNTEAFF. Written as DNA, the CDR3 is TGTGCCAGCAGTCCCCTGACAGATAACACTGAAGCTTTCTTT.

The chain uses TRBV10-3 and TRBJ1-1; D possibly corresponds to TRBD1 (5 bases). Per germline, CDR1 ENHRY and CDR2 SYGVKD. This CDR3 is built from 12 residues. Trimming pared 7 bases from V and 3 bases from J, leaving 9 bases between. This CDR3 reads CAITGGDTEAFF. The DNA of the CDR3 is TGTGCCATCACTGGGGGGGACACTGAAGCTTTCTTT.